This TCR beta chain comes out of a study of blood T cells in healthy people across ages. On this clonotype: Its antigen is as yet unknown. The junction differs from germline at one of its ends, possibly a read error.

Alongside a J-beta primer mix, a sample-barcoded 5' primer served in a second PCR lasting 7 to 11 cycles. Each CDR3 protein gets one entry after TCRdb re-called the 5' RACE reads with MiXCR. The sample yields about a million distinct CDR3 sequences, 45% to 60% seen once. Roughly 9.2 milliliters of peripheral blood were drawn from each donor into EDTA-treated tubes. The study, taken as a whole, reports: Naive T cell percentage and TCR beta diversity correlated strongly.

This receptor was taken from a woman in her fifties or sixties in good health. What was sequenced was blood.

This chain's CDR3 is CAGSQLLAGGQYF. The CDR3 DNA reads as TGTGCCGGCAGTCAGCTTTTAGCGGGAGGGCAGTACTTC. The chain uses TRBV27 and TRBJ2-5; 11 positions match TRBD2. The length of the CDR3 is 13 residues. The germline gives CDR1 MNHEY, CDR2 SMNVEV (reference sequence).